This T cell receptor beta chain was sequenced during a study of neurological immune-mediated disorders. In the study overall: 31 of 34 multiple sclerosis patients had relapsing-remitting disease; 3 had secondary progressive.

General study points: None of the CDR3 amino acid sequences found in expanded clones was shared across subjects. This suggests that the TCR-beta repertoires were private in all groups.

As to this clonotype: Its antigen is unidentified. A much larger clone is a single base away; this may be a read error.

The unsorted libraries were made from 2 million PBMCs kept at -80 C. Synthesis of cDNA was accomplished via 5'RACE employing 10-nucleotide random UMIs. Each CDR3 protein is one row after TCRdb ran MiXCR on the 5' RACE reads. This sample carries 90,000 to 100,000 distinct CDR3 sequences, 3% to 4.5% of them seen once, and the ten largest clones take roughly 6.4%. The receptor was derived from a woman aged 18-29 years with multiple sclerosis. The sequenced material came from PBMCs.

CDR3 loop: CSDRDGGTGELFF. The CDR3 DNA follows: TGCAGTGATAGAGATGGCGGTACCGGGGAGCTGTTTTTT. The genes are TRBV20-1 and TRBJ2-2; D ambiguous. This CDR3 region has 13 residues. Per the germline V gene, CDR1 is DFQATT and CDR2 is SNEGSKA (reference sequence).